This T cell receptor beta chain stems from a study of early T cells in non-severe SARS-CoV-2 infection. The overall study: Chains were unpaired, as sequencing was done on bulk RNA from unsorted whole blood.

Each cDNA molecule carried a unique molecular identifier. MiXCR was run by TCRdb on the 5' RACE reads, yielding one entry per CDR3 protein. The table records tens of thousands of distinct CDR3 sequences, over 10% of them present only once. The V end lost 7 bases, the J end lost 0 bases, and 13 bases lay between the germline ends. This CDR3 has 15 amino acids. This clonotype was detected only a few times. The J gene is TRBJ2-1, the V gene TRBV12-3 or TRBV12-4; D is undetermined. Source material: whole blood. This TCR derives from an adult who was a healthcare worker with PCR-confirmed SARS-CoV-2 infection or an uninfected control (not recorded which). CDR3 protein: CASTREGISYNEQFF. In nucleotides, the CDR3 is TGTGCCAGCACCCGCGAAGGAATCTCCTACAATGAGCAGTTCTTC.